The rows below give T cell receptor beta chains drawn from one sample of a study of control samples from healthy donors and cancer patients. This table comes from immunoSEQ multiplex PCR, and its TCRdb copy is limited to in-frame clones, with some not included. The profile shows 70,000 to 95,000 clones, approximately 93% of them singletons. The sample was blood. The receptors were gathered from a woman under 40 in good health. Both conserved end residues are part of each CDR3. D genes are given only for firm matches. Size is omitted from some rows. Given values are once, few, many or a class for expanded clones.

D gene: -; J gene: TRBJ1-1; clone size: -; V gene: TRBV30; CDR3 protein: CAWNVYRYTEAFF; CDR3 DNA: TGTGCCTGGAATGTCTACAGATACACTGAAGCTTTCTTT
D gene: -; J gene: TRBJ1-4; clone size: few; V gene: TRBV6-5; CDR3 protein: CASSTTATGNLFF; CDR3 DNA: TGTGCCAGCAGTACAACAGCGACGGGAAACCTGTTTTTT
D gene: TRBD1; J gene: TRBJ1-2; clone size: -; V gene: TRBV5-1; CDR3 protein: CASSGGQGFHYGYTF; CDR3 DNA: TGCGCCAGCAGCGGCGGACAGGGTTTTCACTATGGCTACACCTTC
D gene: -; J gene: TRBJ1-3; clone size: -; V gene: TRBV29-1; CDR3 protein: CSVSSSGSHSGNTIYF; CDR3 DNA: TGCAGCGTGTCGTCGAGTGGATCACACTCTGGAAACACCATATATTTT
D gene: TRBD2; J gene: TRBJ2-7; clone size: -; V gene: TRBV14; CDR3 protein: CASSLSGTSWGEQYF; CDR3 DNA: TGTGCCAGCAGCCTCTCCGGGACTAGCTGGGGCGAGCAGTACTTC
D gene: -; J gene: TRBJ2-7; clone size: -; V gene: TRBV18; CDR3 protein: CASSPTKSAYEQYF; CDR3 DNA: TGTGCCAGCTCACCAACAAAAAGCGCCTACGAGCAGTACTTC
D gene: -; J gene: TRBJ1-2; clone size: -; V gene: TRBV4-1; CDR3 protein: CASSPGGANYGYTF; CDR3 DNA: TGCGCCAGCAGCCCTGGGGGGGCTAACTATGGCTACACCTTC
D gene: -; J gene: TRBJ2-7; clone size: -; V gene: TRBV5-5; CDR3 protein: CASSSSLGSQQYF; CDR3 DNA: TGTGCCAGCAGCAGTAGTTTGGGCTCTCAACAGTACTTC
D gene: -; J gene: TRBJ1-1; clone size: -; V gene: TRBV25-1; CDR3 protein: CASSEQGMNTEAFF; CDR3 DNA: TGTGCCAGCAGTGAACAGGGGATGAACACTGAAGCTTTCTTT
D gene: TRBD2; J gene: TRBJ2-1; clone size: -; V gene: TRBV19; CDR3 protein: CASSIVAGGPNGDEQFF; CDR3 DNA: TGTGCCAGTAGTATCGTAGCGGGAGGGCCGAATGGAGATGAGCAGTTCTTC
D gene: TRBD2; J gene: TRBJ2-2; clone size: -; V gene: TRBV9; CDR3 protein: CASSLIAGGSTGELFF; CDR3 DNA: TGTGCCAGCAGCCTCATAGCGGGAGGGAGCACCGGGGAGCTGTTTTTT
D gene: TRBD1; J gene: TRBJ1-5; clone size: once; V gene: TRBV10-1; CDR3 protein: CAMTGTGNIQPQHF; CDR3 DNA: TGCGCCATGACCGGGACAGGGAATATTCAGCCCCAGCATTTT
D gene: TRBD1; J gene: TRBJ1-2; clone size: -; V gene: TRBV18; CDR3 protein: CASSPRQGEGGYTF; CDR3 DNA: TGTGCCAGCTCACCCCGACAGGGTGAAGGTGGCTACACCTTC
D gene: -; J gene: TRBJ2-1; clone size: -; V gene: TRBV5-1; CDR3 protein: CASSLGALPSSYNEQFF; CDR3 DNA: TGCGCCAGCAGCTTGGGGGCCCTACCGAGCTCCTACAATGAGCAGTTCTTC
D gene: -; J gene: TRBJ1-5; clone size: -; V gene: TRBV7-8; CDR3 protein: CASSYTRGQPQHF; CDR3 DNA: TGTGCCAGCAGCTATACCAGGGGTCAGCCCCAGCATTTT
D gene: TRBD1; J gene: TRBJ1-1; clone size: once; V gene: TRBV28; CDR3 protein: CASRQQQGAWTEAFF; CDR3 DNA: TGTGCCAGCAGGCAACAACAGGGGGCATGGACTGAAGCTTTCTTT
D gene: -; J gene: TRBJ2-3; clone size: -; V gene: TRBV6-6; CDR3 protein: CASSLWGSTDTQYF; CDR3 DNA: TGTGCCAGCAGTCTTTGGGGTAGCACAGATACGCAGTATTTT
D gene: -; J gene: TRBJ2-7; clone size: -; V gene: TRBV19; CDR3 protein: CASSRNYEQYF; CDR3 DNA: TGTGCCAGTAGCCGAAACTACGAGCAGTACTTC
D gene: TRBD2; J gene: TRBJ2-7; clone size: -; V gene: TRBV2; CDR3 protein: CARAGLAGSYEQYF; CDR3 DNA: TGTGCCAGGGCGGGACTAGCGGGGTCCTACGAGCAGTACTTC
D gene: TRBD2; J gene: TRBJ2-1; clone size: -; V gene: TRBV2; CDR3 protein: CASSELSGRQAANEQFF; CDR3 DNA: TGTGCCAGCAGTGAACTGAGCGGGAGGCAAGCGGCCAATGAGCAGTTCTTC
D gene: -; J gene: TRBJ1-2; clone size: -; V gene: TRBV6-5; CDR3 protein: CASIGQGGGYYGYTF; CDR3 DNA: TGTGCCAGCATAGGGCAAGGGGGGGGTTACTATGGCTACACCTTC
D gene: TRBD2; J gene: TRBJ2-1; clone size: -; V gene: TRBV7-2; CDR3 protein: CASSLFSGGAYNEQFF; CDR3 DNA: TGTGCCAGCAGCCTATTTAGCGGGGGGGCCTACAATGAGCAGTTCTTC
D gene: TRBD1; J gene: TRBJ1-2; clone size: -; V gene: TRBV3-1/TRBV3-2; CDR3 protein: CASSYPGGYGYTF; CDR3 DNA: TGTGCCAGCAGCTACCCAGGGGGCTATGGCTACACCTTC
D gene: -; J gene: TRBJ1-5; clone size: -; V gene: TRBV30; CDR3 protein: CAWSEQGGPNQPQHF; CDR3 DNA: TGTGCCTGGAGTGAACAGGGAGGCCCCAATCAGCCCCAGCATTTT
D gene: -; J gene: TRBJ1-5; clone size: -; V gene: TRBV28; CDR3 protein: CASSLRGFDQPQHF; CDR3 DNA: TGTGCCAGCAGTTTACGGGGTTTCGATCAGCCCCAGCATTTT
D gene: -; J gene: TRBJ2-3; clone size: -; V gene: TRBV7-3; CDR3 protein: CASSLEPSIDTQYF; CDR3 DNA: TGTGCCAGCAGCTTAGAACCTAGCATAGATACGCAGTATTTT
D gene: -; J gene: TRBJ1-4; clone size: -; V gene: TRBV2; CDR3 protein: CASRVAGNEKLFF; CDR3 DNA: TGTGCCAGCAGGGTGGCAGGGAATGAAAAACTGTTTTTT
D gene: -; J gene: TRBJ1-4; clone size: -; V gene: TRBV10-1; CDR3 protein: CASSPSRGTGEKLFF; CDR3 DNA: TGCGCCAGCAGCCCGTCGAGGGGGACCGGCGAAAAACTGTTTTTT
D gene: TRBD2; J gene: TRBJ2-5; clone size: -; V gene: TRBV18; CDR3 protein: CASSPAGGRETQYF; CDR3 DNA: TGTGCCAGCTCACCAGCGGGGGGAAGGGAGACCCAGTACTTC
D gene: TRBD2; J gene: TRBJ2-5; clone size: -; V gene: TRBV19; CDR3 protein: CASSNRAPGLAAQETQYF; CDR3 DNA: TGTGCCAGTAGTAATAGGGCCCCGGGACTAGCGGCCCAAGAGACCCAGTACTTC
D gene: -; J gene: TRBJ1-5; clone size: few; V gene: TRBV20-1; CDR3 protein: CSASRQNSNQPQHF; CDR3 DNA: TGCAGTGCTAGTAGGCAGAATAGCAATCAGCCCCAGCATTTT
D gene: -; J gene: TRBJ2-2; clone size: -; V gene: TRBV6-2/TRBV6-3; CDR3 protein: CASSLTRPTGELFF; CDR3 DNA: TGTGCCAGCAGTCTAACGAGGCCAACCGGGGAGCTGTTTTTT
D gene: -; J gene: TRBJ1-4; clone size: -; V gene: TRBV5-1; CDR3 protein: CASSPRFDVAGEKLFF; CDR3 DNA: TGCGCCAGCAGCCCAAGATTCGACGTCGCCGGAGAAAAACTGTTTTTT
D gene: -; J gene: TRBJ2-1; clone size: -; V gene: TRBV9; CDR3 protein: CASSVGDYNEQFF; CDR3 DNA: TGTGCCAGCAGCGTAGGGGACTACAATGAGCAGTTCTTC
D gene: TRBD2; J gene: TRBJ2-5; clone size: -; V gene: TRBV2; CDR3 protein: CASSERRGGLETQYF; CDR3 DNA: TGTGCCAGCAGTGAAAGGCGGGGGGGCCTGGAGACCCAGTACTTC